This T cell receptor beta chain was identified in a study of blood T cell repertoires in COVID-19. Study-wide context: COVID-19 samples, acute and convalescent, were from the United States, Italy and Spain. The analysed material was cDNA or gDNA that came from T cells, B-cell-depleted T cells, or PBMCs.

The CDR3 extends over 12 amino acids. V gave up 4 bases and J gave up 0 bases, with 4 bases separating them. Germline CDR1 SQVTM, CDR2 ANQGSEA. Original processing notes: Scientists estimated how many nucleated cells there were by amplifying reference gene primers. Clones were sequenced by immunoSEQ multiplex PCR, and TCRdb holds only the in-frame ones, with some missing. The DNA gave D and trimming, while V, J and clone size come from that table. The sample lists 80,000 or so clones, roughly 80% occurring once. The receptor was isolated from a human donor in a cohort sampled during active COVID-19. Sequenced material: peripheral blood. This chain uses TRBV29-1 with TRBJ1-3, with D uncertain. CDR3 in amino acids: CSVGSSGNTIYF. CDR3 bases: TGCAGCGTTGGGAGCTCTGGAAACACCATATATTTT.